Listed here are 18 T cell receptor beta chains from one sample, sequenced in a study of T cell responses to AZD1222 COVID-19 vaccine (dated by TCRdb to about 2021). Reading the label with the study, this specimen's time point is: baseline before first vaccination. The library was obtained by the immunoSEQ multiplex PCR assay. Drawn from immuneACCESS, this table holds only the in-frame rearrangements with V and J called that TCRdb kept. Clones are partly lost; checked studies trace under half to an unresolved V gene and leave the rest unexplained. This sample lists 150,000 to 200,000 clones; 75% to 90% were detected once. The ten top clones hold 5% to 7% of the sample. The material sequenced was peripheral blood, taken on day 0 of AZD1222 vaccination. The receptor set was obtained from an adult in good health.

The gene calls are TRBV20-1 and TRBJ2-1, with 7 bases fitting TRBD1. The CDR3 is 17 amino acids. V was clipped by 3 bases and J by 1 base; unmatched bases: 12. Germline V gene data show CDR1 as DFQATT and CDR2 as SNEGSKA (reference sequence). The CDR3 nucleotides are TGCAGTGCTAGTAGGGGGCCGGTCGCCGGGTCCTACAATGAGCAGTTCTTC. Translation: CSASRGPVAGSYNEQFF.

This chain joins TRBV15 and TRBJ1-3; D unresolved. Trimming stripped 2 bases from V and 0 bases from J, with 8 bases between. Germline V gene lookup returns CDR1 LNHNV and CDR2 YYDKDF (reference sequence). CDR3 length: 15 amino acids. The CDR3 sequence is CATSRPGVSGNTIYF. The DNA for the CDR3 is TGTGCCACCAGCAGACCTGGAGTCTCTGGAAACACCATATATTTT.

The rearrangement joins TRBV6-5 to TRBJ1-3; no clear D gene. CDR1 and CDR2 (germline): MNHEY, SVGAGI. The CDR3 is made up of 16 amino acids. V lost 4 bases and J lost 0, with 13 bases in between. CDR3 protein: CASSFIRPSSGNTIYF. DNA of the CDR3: TGTGCCAGCAGTTTCATCAGACCTAGCTCTGGAAACACCATATATTTT.

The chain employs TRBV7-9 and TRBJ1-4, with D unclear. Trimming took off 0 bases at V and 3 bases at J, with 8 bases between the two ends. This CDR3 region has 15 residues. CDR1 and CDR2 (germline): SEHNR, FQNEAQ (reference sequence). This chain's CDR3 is CASSLAMGSNEKLFF. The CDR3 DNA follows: TGTGCCAGCAGCTTAGCGATGGGTTCTAATGAAAAACTGTTTTTT.

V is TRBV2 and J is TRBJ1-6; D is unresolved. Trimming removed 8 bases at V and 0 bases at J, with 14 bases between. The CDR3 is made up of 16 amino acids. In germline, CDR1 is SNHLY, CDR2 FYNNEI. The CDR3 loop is CASGSVSSSYNSPLHF. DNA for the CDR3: TGTGCCAGCGGTAGCGTTTCGAGCTCCTATAATTCACCCCTCCACTTT.

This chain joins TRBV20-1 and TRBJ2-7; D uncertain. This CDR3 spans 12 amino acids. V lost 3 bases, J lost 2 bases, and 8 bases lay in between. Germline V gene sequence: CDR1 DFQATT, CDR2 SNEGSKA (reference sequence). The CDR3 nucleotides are TGCAGTGCTAGTTCAGGTCCCTACGAGCAGTACTTC. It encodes CSASSGPYEQYF.

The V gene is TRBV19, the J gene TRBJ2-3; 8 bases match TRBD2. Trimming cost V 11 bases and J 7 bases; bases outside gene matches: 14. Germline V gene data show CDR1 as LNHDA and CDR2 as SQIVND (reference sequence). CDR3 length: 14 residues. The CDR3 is CASQLGGAPNTQYF. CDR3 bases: TGTGCCTCGCAACTCGGGGGGGCCCCAAATACGCAGTATTTT.

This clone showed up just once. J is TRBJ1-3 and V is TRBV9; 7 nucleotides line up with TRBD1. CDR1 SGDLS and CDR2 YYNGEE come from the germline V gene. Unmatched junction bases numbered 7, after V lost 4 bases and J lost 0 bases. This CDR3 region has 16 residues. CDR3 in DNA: TGTGCCAGCAGCTTGGGACAGTCATTCTCTGGAAACACCATATATTTT. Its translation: CASSLGQSFSGNTIYF.

The CDR3 DNA follows: TGTGCCAGCTCACTCATGGCTAGCGGGGCCCCACCTCCAGAGACCCAGTACTTC. This translates into CASSLMASGAPPPETQYF. The V call is TRBV18, the J call TRBJ2-5; TRBD2 agrees at 9 bases. Germline V lookup: CDR1 KGHSH, CDR2 LQKENI. J gave up 4 bases and V 4 bases, and 16 bases lay outside the gene matches. The CDR3 covers 18 residues.

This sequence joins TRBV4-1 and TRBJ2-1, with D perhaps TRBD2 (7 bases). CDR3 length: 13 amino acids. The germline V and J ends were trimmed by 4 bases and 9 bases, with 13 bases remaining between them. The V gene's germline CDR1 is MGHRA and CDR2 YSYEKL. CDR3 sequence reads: CASSLGLGGEQFF. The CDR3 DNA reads TGCGCCAGCAGCCTCGGACTAGGGGGTGAGCAGTTCTTC.

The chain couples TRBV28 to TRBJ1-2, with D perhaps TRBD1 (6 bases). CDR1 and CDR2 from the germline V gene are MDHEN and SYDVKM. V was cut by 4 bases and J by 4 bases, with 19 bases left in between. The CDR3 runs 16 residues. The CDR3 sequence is CASSSLSGAWVYGYTF. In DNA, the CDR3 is TGTGCCAGCAGTTCCCTCTCAGGGGCATGGGTCTATGGCTACACCTTC.

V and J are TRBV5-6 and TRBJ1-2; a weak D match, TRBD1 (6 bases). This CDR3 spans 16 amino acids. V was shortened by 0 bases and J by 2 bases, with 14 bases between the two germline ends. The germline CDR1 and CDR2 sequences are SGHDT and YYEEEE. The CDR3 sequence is CASSLGATGPNYGYTF. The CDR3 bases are TGTGCCAGCAGCTTGGGGGCGACAGGTCCCAACTATGGCTACACCTTC. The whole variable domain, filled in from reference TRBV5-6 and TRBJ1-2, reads DAGVTQSPTHLIKTRGQQVTLRCSPKSGHDTVSWYQQALGQGPQFIFQYYEEEERQRGNFPDRFSGHQFPNYSSELNVNALLLGDSALYLCASSLGATGPNYGYTFGSGTRLTVV.

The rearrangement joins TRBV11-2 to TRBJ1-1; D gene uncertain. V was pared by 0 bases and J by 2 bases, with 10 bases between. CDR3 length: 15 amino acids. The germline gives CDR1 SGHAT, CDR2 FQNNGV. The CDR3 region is CASSLDAGYNTEAFF. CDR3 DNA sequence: TGTGCCAGCAGCTTAGATGCAGGCTACAACACTGAAGCTTTCTTT.

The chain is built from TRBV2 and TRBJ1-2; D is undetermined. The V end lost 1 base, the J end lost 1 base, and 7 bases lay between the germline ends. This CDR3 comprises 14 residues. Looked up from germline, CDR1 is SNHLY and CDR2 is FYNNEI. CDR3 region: CASSEGILNYGYTF. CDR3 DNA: TGTGCCAGCAGTGAAGGAATACTTAACTATGGCTACACCTTC.

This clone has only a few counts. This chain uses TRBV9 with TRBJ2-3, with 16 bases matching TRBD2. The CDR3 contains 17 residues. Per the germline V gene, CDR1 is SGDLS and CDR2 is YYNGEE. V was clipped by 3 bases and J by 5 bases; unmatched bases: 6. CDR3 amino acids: CASSGGTSGRGVDTQYF. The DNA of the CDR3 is TGTGCCAGCAGCGGGGGGACTAGCGGGAGGGGCGTAGATACGCAGTATTTT.

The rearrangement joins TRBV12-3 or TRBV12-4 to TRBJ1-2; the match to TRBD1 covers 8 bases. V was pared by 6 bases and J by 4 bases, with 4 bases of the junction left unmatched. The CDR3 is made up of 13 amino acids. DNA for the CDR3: TGTGCCAGCAGACCAGACAGGGGCTATGGCTACACCTTC. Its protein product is CASRPDRGYGYTF.

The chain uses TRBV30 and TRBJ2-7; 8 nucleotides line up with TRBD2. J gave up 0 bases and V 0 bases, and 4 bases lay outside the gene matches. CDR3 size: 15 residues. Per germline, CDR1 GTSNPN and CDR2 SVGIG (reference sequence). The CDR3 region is CAWSVLAANSYEQYF. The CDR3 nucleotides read TGTGCCTGGAGTGTACTAGCGGCAAACTCCTACGAGCAGTACTTC. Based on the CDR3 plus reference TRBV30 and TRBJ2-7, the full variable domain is SQTIHQWPATLVQPVGSPLSLECTVEGTSNPNLYWYRQAAGRGLQLLFYSVGIGQISSEVPQNLSASRPQDRQFILSSKKLLLSDSGFYLCAWSVLAANSYEQYFGPGTRLTVT.

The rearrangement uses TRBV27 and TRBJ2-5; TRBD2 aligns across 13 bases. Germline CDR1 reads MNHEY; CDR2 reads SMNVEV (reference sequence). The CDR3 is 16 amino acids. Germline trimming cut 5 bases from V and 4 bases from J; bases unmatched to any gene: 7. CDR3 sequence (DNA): TGTGCCAGCAGTGTACTAGCGGGAGGGCCCAGAGAGACCCAGTACTTC. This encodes CASSVLAGGPRETQYF.